One sample yielded the 12 T cell receptor beta chains listed below, sequenced in a study of cytomegalovirus exposure and HLA in healthy donors. Sequencing was performed with immunoSEQ multiplex PCR; in TCRdb, only in-frame clones are kept and a portion is missing. The table includes 95,000 to 150,000 clones, about 91% detected once. Specimen: PBMCs. The source is a woman in her late teens or twenties in good health and CMV-seronegative.

The chain carries TRBV5-6 and TRBJ2-3; TRBD2 aligns across 8 bases. Germline CDR1 reads SGHDT; CDR2 reads YYEEEE. The CDR3 contains 18 residues. The V gene end was trimmed by 5 bases and the J gene end by 4 bases; junction bases not matched to a gene: 18. The CDR3 spells CASRPSPGGTRPADTQYF. As DNA, the CDR3 is TGTGCCAGCAGACCCTCCCCAGGAGGGACTAGACCGGCAGATACGCAGTATTTT.

The V gene is TRBV28, the J gene TRBJ1-2; 7 bases are a match to TRBD1. The J segment lost 14 bases and the V segment lost 6 bases, leaving 18 bases of the junction unmatched. The CDR3 length is 14 residues. Germline CDR1 is MDHEN and CDR2 is SYDVKM. For the CDR3, the DNA is TGTGCCAGCAGCATAGACCTGCAAGGGGGCGGTTATACCTTC. This gives the protein CASSIDLQGGGYTF.

V usage is TRBV18 and J usage is TRBJ1-3; no firm D call. V lost 3 bases to trimming and J lost 0 bases, with 9 bases between them. The CDR3 has 15 residues. The germline V gene encodes CDR1 KGHSH and CDR2 LQKENI. The CDR3 protein is CASSPDLSSGNTIYF. The DNA for the CDR3 is TGTGCCAGCTCACCCGACTTGAGCTCTGGAAACACCATATATTTT.

V usage is TRBV7-2 and J usage is TRBJ2-7, with 7 bases lining up with TRBD1. CDR1 SGHTA and CDR2 FQGNSA come from the germline V gene. V was pared by 4 bases and J by 4 bases, with 10 bases of the junction left unmatched. The CDR3 runs to 15 residues. The CDR3 nucleotides read TGTGCCAGCAGCTCCGGGACAGTCGTTTCGTACGAGCAGTACTTC. As protein: CASSSGTVVSYEQYF.

In this sample, this clone turned up a few times. The CDR3 here is CASSYRPHSPGQGNTIYF. The CDR3, as DNA: TGTGCCAGCAGTTACCGACCCCACAGCCCGGGACAAGGAAACACCATATATTTT. The chain carries TRBV6-9 and TRBJ1-3, with D possibly being TRBD1 (6 bases). Per the germline V gene, CDR1 is MNHGY and CDR2 is SVAAGI. Trimming removed 3 bases from V and 4 bases from J, with 22 bases in between. This CDR3 region has 18 residues.

The chain joins TRBV6-5 to TRBJ2-3, with 9 bases that match TRBD2. Germline V gene data show CDR1 as MNHEY and CDR2 as SVGAGI. The CDR3 runs to 16 residues. V gave up 0 bases and J gave up 4 bases; unmatched junction bases: 5. CDR3 region: CASSYSLVAGADTQYF. The CDR3, as DNA: TGTGCCAGCAGTTACTCGTTGGTAGCGGGGGCAGATACGCAGTATTTT.

This clone was detected a few times. The chain recombines TRBV10-2 with TRBJ2-7, with TRBD1 identical over 9 bases. The V and J ends lost 6 bases and 2 bases, in that order; junction bases with no gene match: 8. The germline gives CDR1 WSHSY, CDR2 SAAADI. This CDR3 spans 15 amino acids. Here the CDR3 DNA reads TGCGCCAGCAGGCTGACAGGGGGTAAGGCCTACGAGCAGTACGTC. Translation: CASRLTGGKAYEQYV.

V and J are TRBV19 and TRBJ1-2, with 9 nucleotides matching TRBD1. Germline V lookup: CDR1 LNHDA, CDR2 SQIVND (reference sequence). The CDR3 runs 15 residues. V lost 10 bases, J lost 7 bases, and 16 bases stayed unmatched. The CDR3 DNA reads as TGTGCCACTAGGGCCGGGGACAGGGTTTCATTTGGCTACACCTTC. Its translation is CATRAGDRVSFGYTF.

V usage is TRBV27 and J usage is TRBJ2-1; 11 bases match TRBD2. There are 16 residues in the CDR3. The ends lost 2 bases at V and 2 bases at J; junction bases unmatched: 2. Looked up from germline, CDR1 is MNHEY and CDR2 is SMNVEV (reference sequence). CDR3 protein: CASSLVAGGTYNEQFF. In nucleotides, the CDR3 is TGTGCCAGCAGTTTAGTAGCGGGAGGGACCTACAATGAGCAGTTCTTC.

The chain carries TRBV28 and TRBJ1-2; D is unclear. The CDR3 loop spans 11 amino acids. CDR1 and CDR2 (germline): MDHEN, SYDVKM. V lost 5 bases and J 6 bases, leaving 7 bases between the germline ends. Here the CDR3 DNA reads TGTGCCAGCAGTCCCTCCCATGGCTACACCTTC. It translates to CASSPSHGYTF.

The chain employs TRBV5-6 and TRBJ2-4, with 8 bases that match TRBD1. CDR3 length: 13 residues. In germline, CDR1 is SGHDT, CDR2 YYEEEE. The ends lost 3 bases at V and 8 bases at J; junction bases unmatched: 4. The chain's CDR3 is CASSYRGADIQYF. The CDR3 DNA sequence: TGTGCCAGCAGCTACAGGGGGGCGGACATTCAGTACTTC. The entire variable domain, with the rest obtained from reference TRBV5-6 and TRBJ2-4, is as follows: DAGVTQSPTHLIKTRGQQVTLRCSPKSGHDTVSWYQQALGQGPQFIFQYYEEEERQRGNFPDRFSGHQFPNYSSELNVNALLLGDSALYLCASSYRGADIQYFGAGTRLSVL.

The DNA of the CDR3 is TGTGCCAGCAGCTTGTGGGCAGCTAATGAAAAACTGTTTTTT. This gives the protein CASSLWAANEKLFF. The chain carries TRBV7-9 and TRBJ1-4; D is unresolved. Germline V CDR1 and CDR2: SEHNR, FQNEAQ (reference sequence). V lost 3 bases to trimming and J lost 3 bases, with 8 bases between them. The CDR3 is 14 residues long.